One and the same sample provided the 27 T cell receptor beta chains below, sequenced in a study of T cells expressing NK-cell markers. TCRdb reprocessed the 5' RACE reads, with one entry per CDR3 protein and no DNA. This table holds under 200,000 distinct CDR3 sequences. The sample consisted of blood T cells: a sorted CD56 or NKG2C T cell subset, CD4+ or CD8+ T cells, or bulk PBMC T cells (not recorded which). The receptors stem from a woman aged 18 to 75 in good health.

The chain carries TRBV29-1 and TRBJ2-3; TCRdb returns TRBD1, unconfirmable since there is no DNA. The CDR3 consists of 17 residues. The germline CDR1 and CDR2 sequences are SQVTM and ANQGSEA. Here the CDR3 reads CSVRTEAKGWSTDTQYF.

The CDR3 protein is CASSTGVATNEKLFF. The chain couples TRBV5-1 to TRBJ1-4. Germline V gene sequence: CDR1 SGHRS, CDR2 YFSETQ. This CDR3 is 15 amino acids long.

J is TRBJ2-5 and V is TRBV5-1; TCRdb's D call of TRBD1 is untestable without DNA. CDR3 length: 13 amino acids. The germline gives CDR1 SGHRS, CDR2 YFSETQ. The CDR3 is CASTRTYQETQYF.

This chain links TRBV12-3 or TRBV12-4 with TRBJ2-3. CDR3 length equals 15 residues. This CDR3 reads CASSFQRPGTDTQYF.

The chain has TRBV7-3 and TRBJ2-1; TCRdb calls TRBD2, which cannot be checked without DNA. The CDR3 consists of 16 residues. Germline loops: CDR1 SGHTA, CDR2 FQGTGA. CDR3 in amino acids: CASSWSGASSYNEQFF.

This chain joins TRBV20-1 and TRBJ1-4; TCRdb's D call of TRBD1 is untestable without DNA. Germline lookup yields CDR1 DFQATT and CDR2 SNEGSKA (reference sequence). CDR3 length: 20 residues. CDR3 amino acids: CSAPHLNWNTGGRANEKLFF.

The CDR3 spells CASSRTPDTQYF. The V and J genes are TRBV7-2 and TRBJ2-3; TCRdb's D call of TRBD1 is untestable without DNA. CDR1 is SGHTA, CDR2 FQGNSA, per germline. The CDR3 runs 12 residues.

V and J are TRBV12-3 or TRBV12-4 and TRBJ2-5; TCRdb outputs TRBD1, but without DNA this stays unchecked. The CDR3 is made up of 16 amino acids. Here the CDR3 reads CASSRRGVPSQETQYF.

The gene calls are TRBV12-3 or TRBV12-4 and TRBJ2-5; TCRdb selects TRBD2, and the lack of DNA leaves this call unchecked. The CDR3 loop spans 17 amino acids. CDR3 residues: CASSLGTSMRGGETQYF.

The rearrangement links TRBV20-1 to TRBJ1-5; TCRdb names TRBD1, which stays unverified in the absence of DNA. The germline V gene encodes CDR1 DFQATT and CDR2 SNEGSKA (reference sequence). The CDR3 has 15 residues. CDR3 loop: CSARDPGQGGQPQHF.

The chain employs TRBV7-8 and TRBJ1-1; TCRdb names TRBD1, which stays unverified in the absence of DNA. CDR3 length: 11 amino acids. The germline CDR1 and CDR2 sequences are SGHVS and FQNEAQ. The chain's CDR3 is CASSRTVEAFF.

The J gene is TRBJ2-1, the V gene TRBV20-1; TCRdb outputs TRBD1, but without DNA this stays unchecked. The CDR3 runs to 16 residues. CDR1 is DFQATT and CDR2 is SNEGSKA in the germline V gene (reference sequence). This CDR3 is CSARALDTPSYNEQFF.

V gene TRBV6-1 combines with J gene TRBJ2-3; absent DNA, TCRdb's TRBD2 call cannot be checked. The germline V gene encodes CDR1 MNHNS and CDR2 SASEGT. The CDR3 sequence is 17 residues long. CDR3 in amino acids: CASSPALAGGPEDTQYF.

The chain employs TRBV5-1 and TRBJ2-1; the TCRdb call, TRBD2, lacks DNA for checking. This CDR3 contains 19 residues. CDR1 SGHRS and CDR2 YFSETQ come from the germline V gene. CDR3 protein: CASSSRPLAGESSYNEQFF.

The V call is TRBV12-3 or TRBV12-4, the J call TRBJ2-7; TCRdb reports TRBD1, a call that lacks DNA to check it against. The CDR3 is 15 residues long. CDR3 amino acids: CASSPGVGSEDEQYF.

The chain couples TRBV5-1 to TRBJ2-3; TCRdb calls TRBD1, which cannot be checked without DNA. The CDR3 length is 15 residues. Germline V gene data show CDR1 as SGHRS and CDR2 as YFSETQ. The CDR3 loop reads CASSLLGHITDTQYF.

This chain links TRBV9 with TRBJ2-2; the TCRdb call, TRBD2, lacks DNA for checking. CDR1 SGDLS and CDR2 YYNGEE come from the germline V gene. The CDR3 length is 14 residues. CDR3: CASSEGLATGELFF. Full variable domain (missing parts from reference TRBV9 and TRBJ2-2): DSGVTQTPKHLITATGQRVTLRCSPRSGDLSVYWYQQSLDQGLQFLIQYYNGEERAKGNILERFSAQQFPDLHSELNLSSLELGDSALYFCASSEGLATGELFFGEGSRLTVL.

The chain uses TRBV28 and TRBJ2-3; the TCRdb call, TRBD1, lacks DNA for checking. The CDR3 is 14 residues long. The germline CDR1 and CDR2 sequences are MDHEN and SYDVKM. This CDR3 reads CASAGTASTDTQYF.

The chain is built from TRBV5-1 and TRBJ1-5; TCRdb's D call of TRBD1 is untestable without DNA. This CDR3 spans 18 amino acids. From germline, CDR1 is SGHRS and CDR2 YFSETQ. This CDR3 reads CASRGGTEIWNSNQPQHF.

The chain has TRBV12-3 or TRBV12-4 and TRBJ1-1; with no DNA, the TCRdb D assignment of TRBD1 cannot be verified. CDR3 size: 15 residues. The CDR3 protein is CASSLEVRADTEAFF.

V usage is TRBV20-1 and J usage is TRBJ2-1; there is no DNA to check the TCRdb D call of TRBD2. Germline values: CDR1 DFQATT, CDR2 SNEGSKA (reference sequence). This CDR3 is 19 amino acids long. The CDR3 here is CSARRDLAGGLSSYNEQFF.

V and J are TRBV10-3 and TRBJ1-1; TCRdb's D call, TRBD1, is unchecked because there is no DNA. This CDR3 has 14 residues. Per germline, CDR1 ENHRY and CDR2 SYGVKD. CDR3 in amino acids: CAISVGQENTEAFF.

This chain links TRBV7-6 with TRBJ2-7; TCRdb returns TRBD1, unconfirmable since there is no DNA. CDR1 and CDR2 (germline): SGHVS, FNYEAQ. CDR3 length equals 14 residues. CDR3 loop: CASSLDRGNYEQYF.

The V and J genes are TRBV3-1 and TRBJ2-1; without DNA, the TCRdb call of TRBD1 cannot be checked. CDR1 is LGHDT, CDR2 YNNKEL, per germline (reference sequence). The CDR3 sequence is 17 residues long. The chain's CDR3 is CASSQAPLGGSYNEQFF.

The chain's CDR3 is CSALGGTSGFGEQFF. The chain employs TRBV29-1 and TRBJ2-1; TCRdb selects TRBD2, and the lack of DNA leaves this call unchecked. Germline loops: CDR1 SQVTM, CDR2 ANQGSEA. The CDR3 totals 15 residues.

V and J are TRBV6-5 and TRBJ2-7; no DNA is available, so the TRBD2 call from TCRdb remains unchecked. This CDR3 contains 15 residues. Germline assignment: CDR1 MNHEY and CDR2 SVGAGI. The CDR3 loop is CASSYPGTSGGEQYF.

The V gene is TRBV2, the J gene TRBJ2-5; TCRdb outputs TRBD1, but without DNA this stays unchecked. The germline CDR1 and CDR2 sequences are SNHLY and FYNNEI. CDR3 size: 13 residues. The CDR3 is CASRRGARETQYF.